The TCR beta chain described here comes from a study of blood T cell repertoires in COVID-19. Across the study: The United States, Italy and Spain were the sources of the acute and convalescent COVID-19 samples.

Sequencing used immunoSEQ multiplex PCR; TCRdb keeps in-frame clones, though not all of them. Of about 130,000 clones listed, about 80% are singletons. Between the trimmed V and J ends, which lost 3 bases and 4 bases, there was a span of 7 bases. Germline CDR1 reads MRHNA; CDR2 reads SNTAGT. The CDR3 extends over 13 amino acids. This receptor was taken from a man in his forties with active or convalescent COVID-19. This chain links TRBV6-4 with TRBJ2-1; tentative D call: TRBD1 (6 bases). Input material: peripheral blood. CDR3 protein: CASSEGAYNEQFF. The DNA for the CDR3 is TGTGCCAGCAGTGAGGGGGCTTACAATGAGCAGTTCTTC.